This record concerns one T cell receptor (beta chain) sequence. It lacks a known antigen. Within one base of it there is no much larger clone, and no base qualities were kept. CD8 naive samples were CD45RO-negative cells positively selected for CCR7, giving a CD45RA+CCR7+ population that excluded TemRA cells. The donors were healthy, HIV-negative adults who had no recently reported acute infections or vaccinations. Only Caucasian adults living in Nashville, Tennessee, USA were represented among the donors. After blood collection by leukapheresis, PBMCs were isolated using Ficoll-Histopaque density gradient centrifugation and then cryopreserved in the vapor phase of liquid nitrogen. Purity and quantity of every magnetically sorted T cell population were checked by analytical flow cytometry. Genomic DNA was isolated from every sorted fraction and measured by UV absorbance on a Nanodrop 2000c. Spanning cysteine to phenylalanine, the CDR3 consists of 15 amino acids. Left in the record is the CDR3 DNA by itself, 45 bases read in frame from the first base. Trimming leaves V shorter by 4 bases and J shorter by 5 bases, with the junction holding 8 bases beyond the gene matches. The germline V gene specifies MGHRA as CDR1 and YSYEKL as CDR2.

Using the deep immunoSEQ assay, TCR CDR3 regions were amplified from genomic DNA by multiplex PCR. Genomic DNA extracted from each cell subset was distributed evenly over all wells of several immunoSEQ 96-well plates, and each plate served as one replicate. For sorted subsets, each replicate PCR was loaded with roughly 0.2 ug genomic DNA, equivalent to approximately 27,000 T cell genomes. Purified libraries were measured with a Qubit 3.0 fluorometer, size-checked on a Bioanalyzer 2100, and measured again with the KAPA Library Quantification kit. Each immunoSEQ 96-well plate was sequenced on its own single-read 150-cycle Illumina NextSeq 550 flow cell. Under the source paper's analysis protocol: The immunoSEQ output contained only junctional sequences without quality scores, so filtering could not match that applied to full-length reads. Sequences were annotated with PyIR, a Python wrapper for IgBLAST v1.9, and V/J genes and CDR3 were assigned using IMGT germline references. Reads with weak V/J assignments (E-value above 1e-6), missing CDR3, stop codons, out-of-frame junctions, or ambiguous translated residues were removed. V3J clonotypes were defined as sequences sharing the same inferred V gene, J gene, and CDR3 amino acid sequence. Percentage overlap between repertoires was computed as shared unique clonotypes divided by the size of the smaller repertoire. Repertoire richness was assessed with RTK rarefaction, the Chao1 estimator, and Recon v2.1 estimates of unobserved clonotypes. Generation probabilities for all TCRbeta clonotypes obtained by the gDNA method from a handful of donors were computed using OLGA. The table comes from immuneACCESS by way of TCRdb, which keeps in-frame sequences with V and J called. Part of the clones is missing from these tables; in studies checked, under half for an unresolved V gene and the rest for unknown reasons. V and J calls and clone size come straight from that table; D and trimming were deduced from the DNA. The sample table lists roughly 2,000,000 clones, about 94% of them with a count of one. The ten largest make up 1.2% of the sample.

The sample belongs to a study of shared clonotypes between healthy human individuals (dated by TCRdb to 2018 to 2020). Looking at the study overall: A couple of women and three men aged 18 to 49 years were included in the cohort. To increase sequencing depth and limit assay-specific biases, different laboratories used diverse techniques to prepare libraries and sequence TCR repertoires. To estimate repertoire size and how much clonotypes are shared between individuals, the study performed deep sequencing of blood TCR repertoires from five healthy adults. For each donor, CD4 naive and CD4 memory were each given three plates, CD8 naive was given two plates, and CD8 memory was given one plate. Per donor, leukapheresis produced somewhere between about 0.94 and 9.5 billion PBMCs. On the study overall, not on this receptor specifically: Across a handful of donors, about 4.5% of naive CD4, 3.5% of naive CD8, around 2.5% of memory CD4, and 0.4% to 0.45% of memory CD8 clonotypes were shared. Pairwise subsampling indicated that sequencing depth was expected to affect the degree of clonotype sharing among donors. The genetic and exposure-history diversity represented was limited by the small number of donors. Sampling was limited to blood, and TCR repertoires in tissue likely differ from TCR repertoires in blood. Clonotypes shared by all four sorted-subset donors showed higher generation probabilities than non-shared clonotypes. Estimated clonotype richness was generally larger for naive than for memory subsets. Rarefaction of sorted-subset datasets indicated incomplete sequencing despite the large sequencing depth.

This clonotype originated in a man younger than 35 in good health. Here the chain combines TRBV4-1 and TRBJ2-7, and 10 junctional nucleotides match TRBD2. The sequencing sample was made of naive CD8+ T cells sorted from blood. The cell subset or site tag for this specimen amounts to: CD45RA+CCR7+. For the CDR3, the sequence is CASSLQVLAGNEQYF. The DNA sequence reads TGCGCCAGCAGCCTCCAGGTACTAGCGGGAAACGAGCAGTACTTC.